A selection of T cell receptor beta chains follows, all from one sample in a study of Ad26.COV2.S vaccination and SARS-CoV-2 variants. The repertoire was sequenced with immunoSEQ multiplex PCR; TCRdb's copy has only in-frame clones and lacks some. The repertoire holds some 640,000 clones, with more than 80% as singletons. The specimen was peripheral blood, collected in a trial of Ad26.COV2.S vaccine versus placebo. The receptors originated from a person between 18 and 65 years old who received the Ad26.COV2.S COVID-19 vaccine or a placebo. Both conserved end residues are part of each CDR3. Each record gives: clone size, J gene, D gene, V gene, CDR3 DNA, CDR3 protein. A D gene is named only where the DNA matches it firmly. Size is stated for part of the rows, as once, few or many counts, or as a class when the clone is expanded.

size: few
J: TRBJ2-2
D: NA
V: TRBV9
DNA: TGTGCCAGCAGCGTAGAGATCGGGGAGGCGAACACCGGGGAGCTGTTTTTT
CDR3: CASSVEIGEANTGELFF

size: once
J: TRBJ2-1
D: NA
V: TRBV3-1/TRBV3-2
DNA: TGTGCCAGCAGCCTCCATGGGGCTAGCTCCTACAATGAGCAGTTCTTC
CDR3: CASSLHGASSYNEQFF

size: NA
J: TRBJ2-4
D: TRBD1
V: TRBV7-9
DNA: TGTGCCAGCAGCCGGGACAGGGGCCTTTTAGGCAAAAACATTCAGTACTTC
CDR3: CASSRDRGLLGKNIQYF

size: NA
J: TRBJ1-3
D: NA
V: TRBV9
DNA: TGTGCCAGCAGCGTAGGGGGCAGGGGTGGAAACACCATATATTTT
CDR3: CASSVGGRGGNTIYF

size: once
J: TRBJ2-1
D: NA
V: TRBV7-2
DNA: TGTGCCAGCAGCTTACAGGTTTACTCCTACAATGAGCAGTTCTTC
CDR3: CASSLQVYSYNEQFF

size: NA
J: TRBJ1-6
D: NA
V: TRBV19
DNA: TGTGCCAGTAGAACCGACAGAGCTTCACCCCTCCACTTT
CDR3: CASRTDRASPLHF

size: NA
J: TRBJ2-7
D: TRBD1
V: TRBV6-6
DNA: TGTGCCAGCAGACCCCCGGGACAGGGTTATTACGAGCAGTACTTC
CDR3: CASRPPGQGYYEQYF

size: NA
J: TRBJ1-4
D: NA
V: TRBV7-2
DNA: TGTGCCAGCAGCTCCAGGCGATCAACTAATGAAAAACTGTTTTTT
CDR3: CASSSRRSTNEKLFF

size: NA
J: TRBJ2-6
D: NA
V: TRBV2
DNA: TGTGCCAGCAGTCCCCCTGCTGGGGCCAACGTCCTGACTTTC
CDR3: CASSPPAGANVLTF

size: NA
J: TRBJ2-5
D: TRBD1
V: TRBV30
DNA: TGTGCCTGGAGTGTACAGGGGGCGCGGGTGACCCAGTACTTC
CDR3: CAWSVQGARVTQYF

size: few
J: TRBJ2-7
D: TRBD2
V: TRBV3-1/TRBV3-2
DNA: TGTGCCAGCAGCCTCGGGACTAGCGTACGCGAGCAGTACTTC
CDR3: CASSLGTSVREQYF

size: NA
J: TRBJ1-5
D: NA
V: TRBV30
DNA: TGTGCCGCCCAACGGGGGAATAGCAATCAGCCCCAGCATTTT
CDR3: CAAQRGNSNQPQHF

size: once
J: TRBJ1-6
D: NA
V: TRBV3-1/TRBV3-2
DNA: TGTGCCAGCAGCCAAGAACCGAGGGGCTCACCCCTCCACTTT
CDR3: CASSQEPRGSPLHF

size: NA
J: TRBJ1-2
D: NA
V: TRBV5-6
DNA: TGTGCCAGCAGCCAGAACTATGGCTACACCTTC
CDR3: CASSQNYGYTF

size: NA
J: TRBJ2-7
D: TRBD2
V: TRBV5-4
DNA: TGTGCCAGCAGGATTAGGACTAGCGGGTACCTTCACTCCTACGAGCAGTACTTC
CDR3: CASRIRTSGYLHSYEQYF

size: once
J: TRBJ2-6
D: NA
V: TRBV5-1
DNA: TGCGCCAGCAGGGTCGGAGGGGCCAACGTCCTGACTTTC
CDR3: CASRVGGANVLTF

size: NA
J: TRBJ1-4
D: NA
V: TRBV12-5
DNA: TGTGCTAGTGGTTTGGCCTTCGGGGTAGGCGAAAAACTGTTTTTT
CDR3: CASGLAFGVGEKLFF

size: NA
J: TRBJ2-1
D: NA
V: TRBV11-2
DNA: TGTGCCAGCAGCTTAGATAGCGGTAACTACAATGAGCAGTTCTTC
CDR3: CASSLDSGNYNEQFF

size: NA
J: TRBJ2-2
D: TRBD1
V: TRBV7-2
DNA: TGTGCCAGCAGCCCTCGGACAGGGAACCCCGGGGAGCTGTTTTTT
CDR3: CASSPRTGNPGELFF

size: NA
J: TRBJ1-1
D: TRBD1
V: TRBV11-1
DNA: TGTGCCAGCAGCAAACAGGGGATGAACACTGAAGCTTTCTTT
CDR3: CASSKQGMNTEAFF

size: once
J: TRBJ2-2
D: NA
V: TRBV7-9
DNA: TGTGCCAGCAGCTCGATCGCCGGGGAGCTGTTTTTT
CDR3: CASSSIAGELFF

size: NA
J: TRBJ1-5
D: NA
V: TRBV6-6
DNA: TGTGCCAGCAGCTTTGACAGTATCTATAGCAATCAGCCCCAGCATTTT
CDR3: CASSFDSIYSNQPQHF

size: NA
J: TRBJ2-2
D: NA
V: TRBV3-1/TRBV3-2
DNA: TGTGCCAGCAGCCAGTCGGCCGGGGAGCTGTTTTTT
CDR3: CASSQSAGELFF

size: NA
J: TRBJ2-6
D: NA
V: TRBV6-5
DNA: TGTGCCAGCAGTTACCGGGGACGTTCTGGGGCCAACGTCCTGACTTTC
CDR3: CASSYRGRSGANVLTF

size: NA
J: TRBJ1-1
D: NA
V: TRBV4-2
DNA: TGTGCCAGCAGCCAAGAAAGACGGAGGATGAACACTGAAGCTTTCTTT
CDR3: CASSQERRRMNTEAFF

size: NA
J: TRBJ2-7
D: TRBD2
V: TRBV7-2
DNA: TGTGCCAGCAGCTTAGACTCCCTCGGGGGGACCTACGAGCAGTACTTC
CDR3: CASSLDSLGGTYEQYF

size: NA
J: TRBJ2-7
D: TRBD2
V: TRBV6-5
DNA: TGTGCCAGCAGTTACTCGTTACTAGCGGGTACCTACGAGCAGTACTTC
CDR3: CASSYSLLAGTYEQYF

size: NA
J: TRBJ2-7
D: NA
V: TRBV24-1
DNA: TGTGCCACCAGTGATTCCCGGGACAATTACTACGAGCAGTACTTC
CDR3: CATSDSRDNYYEQYF

size: once
J: TRBJ2-7
D: NA
V: TRBV27
DNA: TGTGCCAGCAGTGCCGGACTCCTCTTGATGCAGTACTTC
CDR3: CASSAGLLLMQYF

size: NA
J: TRBJ1-4
D: NA
V: TRBV24-1
DNA: TGTGCCACCAGTGATTGGACCCCAGCGGGAGAAAAACTGTTTTTT
CDR3: CATSDWTPAGEKLFF

size: NA
J: TRBJ1-1
D: NA
V: TRBV7-7
DNA: TGTGCCAGCAGCCCCATCAGGGACACTGAAGCTTTCTTT
CDR3: CASSPIRDTEAFF

size: NA
J: TRBJ2-2
D: TRBD2
V: TRBV29-1
DNA: TGCAGCGTTCAGAGCGGGAGCAACACCGGGGAGCTGTTTTTT
CDR3: CSVQSGSNTGELFF

size: NA
J: TRBJ2-1
D: TRBD2
V: TRBV19
DNA: TGTGCCACTAGAGCACCCCTAGCGGGAGGGCCAGCTGAGCAGTTCTTC
CDR3: CATRAPLAGGPAEQFF

size: NA
J: TRBJ2-7
D: NA
V: TRBV2
DNA: TGTGCCAGCAGTGAAGCGGAGACGTCCGAGCAGTACTTC
CDR3: CASSEAETSEQYF

size: NA
J: TRBJ2-3
D: NA
V: TRBV9
DNA: TGTGCCAGCAGCTCCCCTTTGGGAGGCACAGATACGCAGTATTTT
CDR3: CASSSPLGGTDTQYF

size: NA
J: TRBJ1-2
D: TRBD1
V: TRBV7-9
DNA: TGTGCCAGCAGCTTGGGACAGGGGGAATTAAACTATGGCTACACCTTC
CDR3: CASSLGQGELNYGYTF

size: NA
J: TRBJ2-7
D: TRBD1
V: TRBV6-5
DNA: TGTGCCAGCAGTCGTGGACAGGGGGCTGTATACGAGCAGTACTTC
CDR3: CASSRGQGAVYEQYF

size: once
J: TRBJ2-5
D: TRBD1
V: TRBV30
DNA: TGTGCCTGGAGTGTGGGACAGGCTGGGACCCAGTACTTC
CDR3: CAWSVGQAGTQYF

size: NA
J: TRBJ2-6
D: NA
V: TRBV18
DNA: TGTGCCAGCTCACCGGGGGATGTTCTCTCTGGGGCCAACGTCCTGACTTTC
CDR3: CASSPGDVLSGANVLTF

size: NA
J: TRBJ2-7
D: NA
V: TRBV5-4
DNA: TGTGCCAGCAGCTGGGACTCCTACGAGCAGTACTTC
CDR3: CASSWDSYEQYF

size: NA
J: TRBJ2-7
D: TRBD2
V: TRBV3-1/TRBV3-2
DNA: TGTGCCAGCAGCCGTAGCGGGGGGACCTCCTACGAGCAGTACTTC
CDR3: CASSRSGGTSYEQYF

size: NA
J: TRBJ2-3
D: NA
V: TRBV4-3
DNA: TGCGCCAGCAGCCAATCGGGTATTAGGGTCGGTACTAGCACAGATACGCAGTATTTT
CDR3: CASSQSGIRVGTSTDTQYF